The clone carrying this TCR beta chain has ten or more counts. The antigen remains unidentified. This sample was taken from a study of CD8 T cells in ankylosing spondylitis. In making TCR beta libraries, quantitative 5'-RACE with molecular barcodes was used. MiXCR was run by TCRdb on the 5' RACE reads, yielding one entry per CDR3 protein. The repertoire holds approximately 250,000 distinct CDR3 sequences, approximately 10% seen once, with about 2.8% in the top ten. Per germline, CDR1 DFQATT and CDR2 SNEGSKA (reference sequence). This CDR3 spans 13 amino acids. V lost 5 bases and J 1 base, leaving 11 bases between the germline ends. General study findings and limits: Reports of some motif variants in reactive arthritis synovial fluid and blood predate this one. Researchers reportedly found disease-linked clones significantly enriched in matched ankylosing spondylitis synovial fluid. Roughly eight highly homologous variants made up a TCR beta motif, and this motif appeared characteristic of ankylosing spondylitis blood.

The chain joins TRBV20-1 to TRBJ2-5; D is unresolved. The specimen sequenced was blood, either unsorted or a sorted T cell fraction (not recorded which). This receptor was identified in a male donor with ankylosing spondylitis or in good health (not recorded which). The CDR3 here is CSAVKSSQETQYF. The CDR3, as DNA: TGCAGTGCTGTCAAATCGTCCCAAGAGACCCAGTACTTC.